The T cell receptor beta chain described here comes from a study of cytotoxic CD8 clonotypes in ibrutinib-treated CLL. Turning to the study itself: Patient counts were 11 relapsed/refractory, some 16 treatment-naive and around 18 IGHV unmutated.

The table came from immunoSEQ multiplex PCR; TCRdb's copy has only in-frame clones and leaves some out. The sample carries fewer than 400,000 clones, over 55% recorded once. CDR1 SGHAT and CDR2 FQNNGV come from the germline V gene. Trimming removed 3 bases at V and 5 bases at J, with 13 bases between. There are 15 residues in the CDR3. Whole-study results and caveats: There were few public clonotypes, and on treatment they contracted or stayed stable.

In regard to this clone: The antigen remains undetermined.

The clonotype originates from a human donor with chronic lymphocytic leukemia. Here the sequenced sample was PBMCs, taken after 36 months of ibrutinib treatment. The chain uses TRBV11-2 and TRBJ2-2, with D possibly being TRBD1 (6 bases). DNA for the CDR3: TGTGCCAGCAGCTTTATAGGACAGACGACCGGGGAGCTGTTTTTT. Translation: CASSFIGQTTGELFF.